This T cell receptor (beta chain) derives from a study of siplizumab effects on memory and regulatory T cells. The table came from immunoSEQ multiplex PCR; TCRdb's copy has only in-frame clones and leaves some out. Counted here are fewer than 85,000 clones, just under 95% occurring once; the ten biggest clones make up around 20%. The germline V gene encodes CDR1 SGHAT and CDR2 FQDESV (reference sequence). CDR3 length: 13 residues. V was clipped by 5 bases and J by 2 bases; unmatched bases: 3. V is TRBV11-1 and J is TRBJ2-7, with TRBD1 matching over 7 bases. This receptor was identified in a human donor in good health. Sequences were obtained from CD8+ T cells sorted from blood. The CDR3 reads CASSPGTAYEQYF. Here the CDR3 DNA reads TGTGCCAGCAGCCCCGGGACAGCCTACGAGCAGTACTTC.